What follows describes a single TCR beta chain. What it recognizes is unknown. The sample comes from a study of identical twins. Findings and caveats of the study: Insertion counts were lower in abundant cord blood beta clonotypes, a trend that memory repertoires did not show. For out-of-frame beta sequences, excess twin sharing was weaker.

Germline values: CDR1 SEHNR, CDR2 FQNEAQ (reference sequence). The CDR3 extends over 16 amino acids. The V segment lost 5 bases and the J segment 1 base; nucleotides outside the gene matches: 9. TCRdb passed the 5' RACE reads through MiXCR, listing each CDR3 protein once. The repertoire holds about 200,000 distinct CDR3 sequences, with around a tenth as singletons. Every one of the donors was a healthy Caucasian. The J gene is TRBJ2-5, the V gene TRBV7-9; TRBD1 aligns across 8 bases. This TCR derives from a woman between 18 and 29 years old in good health. Sequencing was done on a sample of memory (CD45RO+) T cells sorted from blood. The CDR3 DNA sequence: TGTGCCAGCAGCCCCTCAGGGGGCTCGCCCCAAGAGACCCAGTACTTC. It is translated as CASSPSGGSPQETQYF.